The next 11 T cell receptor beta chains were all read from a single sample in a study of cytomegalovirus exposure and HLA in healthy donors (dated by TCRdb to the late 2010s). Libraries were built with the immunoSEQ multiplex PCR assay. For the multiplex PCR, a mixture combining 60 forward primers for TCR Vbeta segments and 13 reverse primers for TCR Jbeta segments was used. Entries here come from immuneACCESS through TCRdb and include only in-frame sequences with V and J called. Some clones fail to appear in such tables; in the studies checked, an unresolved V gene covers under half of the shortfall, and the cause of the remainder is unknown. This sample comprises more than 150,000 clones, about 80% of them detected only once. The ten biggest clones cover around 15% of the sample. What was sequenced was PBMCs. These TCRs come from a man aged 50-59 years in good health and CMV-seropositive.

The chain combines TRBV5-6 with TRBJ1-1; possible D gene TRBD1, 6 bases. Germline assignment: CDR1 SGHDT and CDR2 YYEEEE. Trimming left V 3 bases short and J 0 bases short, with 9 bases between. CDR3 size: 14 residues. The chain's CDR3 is CASSSQGLNTEAFF. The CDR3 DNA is TGTGCCAGCAGCTCCCAGGGGTTGAACACTGAAGCTTTCTTT.

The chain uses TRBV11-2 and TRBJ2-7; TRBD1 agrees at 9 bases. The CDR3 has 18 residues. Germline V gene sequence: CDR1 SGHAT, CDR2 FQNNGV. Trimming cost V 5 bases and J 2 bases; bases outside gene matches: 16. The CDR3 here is CASSPLNRRQGGTYEQYF. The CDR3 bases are TGTGCCAGCAGCCCCCTGAACCGAAGACAGGGGGGCACCTACGAGCAGTACTTC.

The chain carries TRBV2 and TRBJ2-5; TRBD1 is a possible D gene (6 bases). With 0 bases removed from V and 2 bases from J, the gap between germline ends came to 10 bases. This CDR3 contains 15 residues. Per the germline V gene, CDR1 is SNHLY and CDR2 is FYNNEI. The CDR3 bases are TGTGCCAGCAGTGAAGCGGAGACAGGACAAGAGACCCAGTACTTC. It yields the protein CASSEAETGQETQYF.

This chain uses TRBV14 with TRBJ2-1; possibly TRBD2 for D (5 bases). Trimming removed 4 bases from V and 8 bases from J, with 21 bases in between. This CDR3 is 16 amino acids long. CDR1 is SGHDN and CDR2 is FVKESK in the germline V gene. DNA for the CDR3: TGTGCCAGCAGCCTCCTAACGGGGAACCCAAGCGATGAGCAGTTCTTC. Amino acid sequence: CASSLLTGNPSDEQFF.

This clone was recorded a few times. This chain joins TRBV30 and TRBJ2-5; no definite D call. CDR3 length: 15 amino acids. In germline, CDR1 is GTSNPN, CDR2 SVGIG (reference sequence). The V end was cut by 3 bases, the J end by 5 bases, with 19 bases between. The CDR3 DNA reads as TGTGCCTGGAGAGTGGGTGGGCGCCGTGTCGAGACCCAGTACTTC. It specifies CAWRVGGRRVETQYF.

The CDR3 loop is CASSLASGVSYEQYF. The CDR3 coding sequence is TGTGCCAGCAGCTTAGCTAGCGGGGTCTCCTACGAGCAGTACTTC. The rearrangement uses TRBV11-2 and TRBJ2-7, with TRBD2 identical over 9 bases. Looked up from germline, CDR1 is SGHAT and CDR2 is FQNNGV. V shed 1 base and J 0 bases; nucleotides not matched to a gene: 1. This CDR3 has 15 amino acids.

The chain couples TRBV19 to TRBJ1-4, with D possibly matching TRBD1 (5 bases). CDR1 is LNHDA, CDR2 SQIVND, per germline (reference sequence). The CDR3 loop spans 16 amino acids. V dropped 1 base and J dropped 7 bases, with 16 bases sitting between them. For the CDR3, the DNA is TGTGCCAGTAGTATAGCCCTACCGGGTCAGGGTGAAAAACTGTTTTTT. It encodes CASSIALPGQGEKLFF.

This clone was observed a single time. The CDR3 loop is CASSGGIGRDEQYV. The CDR3 nucleotides read TGCGCCAGCAGTGGGGGGATAGGGCGGGACGAGCAGTACGTC. The V and J genes are TRBV10-2 and TRBJ2-7, with D perhaps assigned TRBD1 or TRBD2 (5 bases each). This CDR3 is built from 14 residues. Germline CDR1 is WSHSY and CDR2 is SAAADI. The V gene lost 4 bases and the J gene lost 5 bases, with 15 bases spanning the gap.

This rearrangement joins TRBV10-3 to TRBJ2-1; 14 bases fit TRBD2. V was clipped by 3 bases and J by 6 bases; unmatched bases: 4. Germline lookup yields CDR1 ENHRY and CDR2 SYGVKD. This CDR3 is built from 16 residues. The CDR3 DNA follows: TGTGCCATCAGTGATCCGACTAGCGGGGGGGCCAATGAGCAGTTCTTC. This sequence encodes CAISDPTSGGANEQFF.

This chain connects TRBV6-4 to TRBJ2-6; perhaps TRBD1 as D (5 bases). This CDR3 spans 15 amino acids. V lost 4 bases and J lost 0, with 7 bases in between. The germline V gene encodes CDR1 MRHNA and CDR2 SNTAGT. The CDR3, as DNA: TGTGCCAGCAGTGGCGACAGCTCTGGGGCCAACGTCCTGACTTTC. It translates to CASSGDSSGANVLTF.

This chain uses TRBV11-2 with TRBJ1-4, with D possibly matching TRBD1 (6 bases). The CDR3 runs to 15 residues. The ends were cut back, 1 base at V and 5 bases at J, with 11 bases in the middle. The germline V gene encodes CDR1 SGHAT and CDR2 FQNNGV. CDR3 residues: CASSLGQGLNEKLFF. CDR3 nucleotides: TGTGCCAGCAGCTTAGGGCAGGGGTTAAATGAAAAACTGTTTTTT.